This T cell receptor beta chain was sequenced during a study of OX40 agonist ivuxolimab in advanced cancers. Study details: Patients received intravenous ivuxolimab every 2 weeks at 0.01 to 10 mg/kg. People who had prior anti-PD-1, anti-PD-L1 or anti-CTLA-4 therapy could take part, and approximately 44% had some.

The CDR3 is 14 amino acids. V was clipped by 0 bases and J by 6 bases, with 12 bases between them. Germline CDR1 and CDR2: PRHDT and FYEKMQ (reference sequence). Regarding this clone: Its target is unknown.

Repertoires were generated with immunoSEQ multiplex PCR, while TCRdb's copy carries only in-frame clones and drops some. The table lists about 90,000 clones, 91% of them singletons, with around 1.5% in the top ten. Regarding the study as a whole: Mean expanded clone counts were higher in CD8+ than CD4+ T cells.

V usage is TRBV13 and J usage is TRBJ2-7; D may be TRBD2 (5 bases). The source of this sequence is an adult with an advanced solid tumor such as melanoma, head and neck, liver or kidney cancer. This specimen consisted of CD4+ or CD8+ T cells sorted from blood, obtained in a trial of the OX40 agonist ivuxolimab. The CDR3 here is CASSLGRPGGEQYF. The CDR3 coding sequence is TGTGCCAGCAGCTTAGGCCGACCCGGAGGCGAGCAGTACTTC.